The rows below give T cell receptor beta chains drawn from one sample of a study of cytomegalovirus exposure and HLA in healthy donors. The table came from immunoSEQ multiplex PCR; TCRdb's copy has only in-frame clones and leaves some out. The sample lists 150,000 to 200,000 clones, 75% to 85% seen once, with roughly 1.5% in the top ten. Sequencing used PBMCs. Every receptor here comes from a woman in her forties or fifties in good health and CMV-seronegative. Both conserved end residues are trimmed from each CDR3. Each record gives: V gene, J gene, CDR3 protein.

TRBV2	TRBJ2-3	ASPLLAASTDTQY
TRBV9	TRBJ2-1	ASSVVAGLREQF
TRBV6-6	TRBJ2-3	ASREDRSYTDTQY
TRBV7-9	TRBJ1-1	SSSSSDGLNTEAF
TRBV4-3	TRBJ2-2	ASSQMAAGELF
TRBV5-6	TRBJ2-5	ASSWTGWAAETQY
TRBV7-3	TRBJ2-2	ASSRGGTGDTGELF
TRBV2	TRBJ1-1	ASRDRLWTEAF
TRBV7-7	TRBJ2-5	ASSPSGGGETQY
TRBV7-9	TRBJ1-1	SSSSLGGGENTEAF
TRBV6-6	TRBJ1-4	ASSFPGSNEKLF
TRBV28	TRBJ2-2	ASSLIAGELF
TRBV7-9	TRBJ1-1	ASSFSRVNTEAF
TRBV19	TRBJ2-7	ASSIMAGGEQY
TRBV6-5	-	ASTRGQGNYEQY
TRBV10-3	TRBJ2-7	AISRDSTYEQY
TRBV9	TRBJ2-4	ASSVGGGQGKNIQY
TRBV4-3	TRBJ2-7	ASSLNVQGGTYEQY
TRBV7-2	TRBJ2-2	ASSLVELSTGELF
TRBV18	TRBJ2-7	ASSPEQGAYYEQY
TRBV19	TRBJ1-5	ASSTGTNQPQH
TRBV9	TRBJ1-1	ASSLGGTGTEAF
TRBV15	TRBJ2-6	ATSMRHSGANVLT
TRBV7-8	TRBJ2-1	ASSFAREGPYEQF
TRBV7-3	TRBJ2-5	ASSLGGPQETQY
TRBV11-3	TRBJ1-1	ASSPGTGLTEAF
TRBV7-3	TRBJ2-1	ASSLTSQAGGLHEQF
TRBV10-3	TRBJ2-5	AISDSSKGTGTQY
TRBV5-1	TRBJ1-1	ASSLDLTEAF
TRBV7-8	TRBJ1-2	ASSLTQGGTT
TRBV13	TRBJ2-3	ASTLQLAGSTDTQY
TRBV9	TRBJ2-2	ASSTGGVSGELF
TRBV5-6	TRBJ2-3	ASSHVGANTQY
TRBV4-3	TRBJ1-6	ASSQALGGNSPLH
TRBV5-6	TRBJ1-3	ASSLAQGVGSGNTIY
TRBV5-1	TRBJ2-1	ASSGGLVPNNEQF
TRBV18	TRBJ1-2	ASSPPGQRKSSNYGYT
TRBV7-9	TRBJ2-7	ASSLTSGGSSYEQY
TRBV6-5	TRBJ1-2	ASSPGSVYGYT
TRBV7-5	TRBJ1-4	ARSDYREEKLF
TRBV18	TRBJ2-1	ASSQQVAEQF
TRBV28	-	ASSPIGTQSSYEQY
TRBV6-1	TRBJ2-1	AVQKVGLAGDEQF
TRBV7-2	TRBJ1-3	ASSLAKTGVGNTIY
TRBV25-1	TRBJ1-3	ASSEQYSGNTIY
TRBV6-6	TRBJ1-1	ASSPPDRNTEAF
TRBV9	TRBJ1-2	ASSVVPTEDGYT
TRBV6-6	TRBJ1-1	AGGGSGVFKAF
TRBV7-9	TRBJ1-2	ASSLVAVTANYGYT
TRBV5-6	TRBJ2-4	ASSGLGQAIAKNIQY